The clone carrying this T cell receptor (beta chain) was counted a single time. Original handling: The authors estimated nucleated cell counts from reference gene primer amplification. Produced via immunoSEQ multiplex PCR; TCRdb's table is partial and in-frame only. V, J and clone size reflect that table, while D and trimming were determined from the DNA. The sample contains approximately 500,000 clones, approximately 92% of which appear only once. This entry is derived from a study of blood T cell repertoires in COVID-19. Study summary: The United States, Italy and Spain provided the acute and convalescent COVID-19 samples.

V shed 0 bases, J shed 2 bases, and the junction held 6 bases outside the gene matches. This CDR3 comprises 17 residues. Sequenced sample: peripheral blood. The clonotype was recovered from a young man with COVID-19, enrolled during active disease. The chain has TRBV23-1 and TRBJ2-7; 11 positions agree with TRBD2. TRBV23-1 is an open reading frame, and its role is uncertain. Here the CDR3 DNA reads TGCGCCAGCAGTCAATCAGTGACTAGCGGGGACCCCTACGAGCAGTACTTC. This gives the protein CASSQSVTSGDPYEQYF.